This T cell receptor beta chain is drawn from a study of T cells in Graves' hyperthyroidism and ophthalmopathy. There are many counts of this clonotype. Those with hyperthyroidism were 18 to 65 years old, newly diagnosed, and ill for under 2 months. Researchers barred patients who had uncontrolled infection, other autoimmune disease, pregnancy or lactation. Thyroid ultrasound, orbital computed tomography, clinical symptoms, and serum thyroxine and TRAb underpinned diagnoses. V lost 5 bases, J lost 4 bases, and 20 bases lay in between. CDR1 LGHDT and CDR2 YNNKEL come from the germline V gene (reference sequence). The CDR3 consists of 17 residues. Amplification targeted TCR beta CDR3 regions from RNA transcripts. In the first-round RT-PCR of the TCR CDR3, the HTBI primer set was used. MiXCR, run by TCRdb on the multiplex PCR reads, gives a single entry per CDR3 protein. In the table there are some 250,000 distinct CDR3 sequences, 13% to 15% of which are singletons.

Sequencing used blood. V gene TRBV3-1 combines with J gene TRBJ2-2; possibly TRBD2 for D (6 bases). The sequence derives from a woman aged 45-59 years with Graves' hyperthyroidism that later progressed to Graves' ophthalmopathy. CDR3 in amino acids: CASSARNSGSGTGELFF. CDR3 sequence (DNA): TGTGCCAGCAGCGCCCGGAACAGCGGGTCGGGCACCGGGGAGCTGTTTTTT.